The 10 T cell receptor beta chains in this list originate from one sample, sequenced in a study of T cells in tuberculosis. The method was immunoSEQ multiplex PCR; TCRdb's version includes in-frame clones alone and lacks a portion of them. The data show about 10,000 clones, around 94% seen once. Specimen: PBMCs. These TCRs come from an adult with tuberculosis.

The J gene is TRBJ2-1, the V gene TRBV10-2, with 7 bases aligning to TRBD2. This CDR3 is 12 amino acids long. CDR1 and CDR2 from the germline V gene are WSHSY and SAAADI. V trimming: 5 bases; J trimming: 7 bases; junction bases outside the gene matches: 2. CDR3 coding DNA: TGCGCCAGCAGTTATAGCGGGAATGAGCAGTTCTTC. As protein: CASSYSGNEQFF.

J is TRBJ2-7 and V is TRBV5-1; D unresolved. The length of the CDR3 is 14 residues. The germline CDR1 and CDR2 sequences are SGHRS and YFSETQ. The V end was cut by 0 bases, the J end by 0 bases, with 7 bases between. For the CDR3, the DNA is TGCGCCAGCAGCTTGGACAGTAGCTCCTACGAGCAGTACTTC. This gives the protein CASSLDSSSYEQYF.

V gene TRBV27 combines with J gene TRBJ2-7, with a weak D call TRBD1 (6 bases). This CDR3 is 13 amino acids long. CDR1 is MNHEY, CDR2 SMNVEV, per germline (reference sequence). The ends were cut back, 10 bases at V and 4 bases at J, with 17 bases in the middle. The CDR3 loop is CATQQGPLYEQYF. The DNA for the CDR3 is TGTGCCACCCAACAGGGCCCCCTTTACGAGCAGTACTTC.

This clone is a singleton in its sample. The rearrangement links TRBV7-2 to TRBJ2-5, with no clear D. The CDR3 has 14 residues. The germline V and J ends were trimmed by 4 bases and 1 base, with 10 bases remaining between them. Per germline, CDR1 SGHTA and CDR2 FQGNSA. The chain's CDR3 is CASSSLNSQETQYF. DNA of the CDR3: TGTGCCAGCAGCTCCTTGAACTCCCAAGAGACCCAGTACTTC.

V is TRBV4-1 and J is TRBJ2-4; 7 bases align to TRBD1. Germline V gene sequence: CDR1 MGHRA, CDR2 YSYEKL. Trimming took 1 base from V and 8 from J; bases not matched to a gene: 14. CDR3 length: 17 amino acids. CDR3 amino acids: CASSQGEIDRARDIQYF. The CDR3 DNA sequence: TGCGCCAGCAGCCAAGGAGAGATAGACAGGGCCCGGGACATTCAGTACTTC.

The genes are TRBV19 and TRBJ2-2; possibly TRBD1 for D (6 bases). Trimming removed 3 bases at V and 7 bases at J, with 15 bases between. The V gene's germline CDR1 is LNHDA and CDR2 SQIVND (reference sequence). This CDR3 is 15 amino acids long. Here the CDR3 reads CASSIRDTAGGELFF. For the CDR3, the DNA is TGTGCCAGTAGTATCCGGGACACCGCCGGCGGGGAGCTGTTTTTT.

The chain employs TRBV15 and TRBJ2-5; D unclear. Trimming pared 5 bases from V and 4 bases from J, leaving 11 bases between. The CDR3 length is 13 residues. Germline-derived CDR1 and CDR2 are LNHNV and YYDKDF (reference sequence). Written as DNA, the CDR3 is TGTGCCACCAGCCCCCGACACGGAGAGACCCAGTACTTC. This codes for CATSPRHGETQYF. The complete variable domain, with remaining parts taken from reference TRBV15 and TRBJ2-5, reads DAMVIQNPRYQVTQFGKPVTLSCSQTLNHNVMYWYQQKSSQAPKLLFHYYDKDFNNEADTPDNFQSRRPNTSFCFLDIRSPGLGDTAMYLCATSPRHGETQYFGPGTRLLVL.

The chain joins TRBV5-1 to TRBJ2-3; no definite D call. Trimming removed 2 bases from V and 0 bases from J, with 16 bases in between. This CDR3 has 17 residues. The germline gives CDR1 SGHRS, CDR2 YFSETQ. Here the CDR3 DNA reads TGCGCCAGCAGCTTAGACGGCGGTCCACGGAGCACAGATACGCAGTATTTT. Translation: CASSLDGGPRSTDTQYF.

CDR3 in DNA: TGTGCCAGCAGTGACTCGTTATCGGGACTAGAGGGGGAGACCCAGTACTTC. This codes for CASSDSLSGLEGETQYF. V is TRBV6-4 and J is TRBJ2-5; 8 positions agree with TRBD2. CDR3 length equals 17 residues. The germline gives CDR1 MRHNA, CDR2 SNTAGT. V gave up 0 bases and J gave up 5 bases; unmatched junction bases: 11.

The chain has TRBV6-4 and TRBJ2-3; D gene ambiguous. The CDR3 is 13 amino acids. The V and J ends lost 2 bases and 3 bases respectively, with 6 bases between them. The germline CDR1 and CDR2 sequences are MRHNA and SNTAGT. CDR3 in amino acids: CASSDDLTDTQYF. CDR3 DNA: TGTGCCAGCAGTGACGACTTAACAGATACGCAGTATTTT.